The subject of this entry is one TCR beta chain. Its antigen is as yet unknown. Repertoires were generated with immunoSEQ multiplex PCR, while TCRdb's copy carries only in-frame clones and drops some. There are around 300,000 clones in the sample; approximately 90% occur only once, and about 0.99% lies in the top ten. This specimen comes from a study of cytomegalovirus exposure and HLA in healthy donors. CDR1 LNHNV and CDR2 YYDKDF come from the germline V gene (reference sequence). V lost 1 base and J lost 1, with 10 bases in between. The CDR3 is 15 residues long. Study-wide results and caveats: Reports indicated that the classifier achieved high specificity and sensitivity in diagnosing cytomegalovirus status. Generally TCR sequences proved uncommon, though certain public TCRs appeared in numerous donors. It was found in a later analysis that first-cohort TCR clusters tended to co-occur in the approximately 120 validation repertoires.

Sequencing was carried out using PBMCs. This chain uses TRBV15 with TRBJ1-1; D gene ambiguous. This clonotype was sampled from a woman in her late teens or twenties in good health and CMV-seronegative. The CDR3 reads CATSRGQVRNTEAFF. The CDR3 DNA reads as TGTGCCACCAGCAGAGGACAAGTTAGGAACACTGAAGCTTTCTTT.